This T cell receptor beta chain was captured in a study of a mutant IDH1 vaccine in newly diagnosed glioma. Overall study context: Patients arrived already treated with radiotherapy, temozolomide, or both, most having had both. Overall study results and limits: Apparently unrelated to pseudoprogression were changes in the top peripheral T cell clonotypes.

Generated by immunoSEQ multiplex PCR, the TCRdb table keeps only in-frame clones and is missing some. The sample has tens of thousands of clones; approximately 82% are singletons. This clone has more than one count but fewer than ten. Its antigen is not known. The sample's time point: week 5, during vaccination. The vaccine gave 300 ug of a 20-mer mutant IDH1 peptide subcutaneously per dose. Each of the donors came in with new WHO grade 3 or 4 astrocytomas that were IDH1-mutant and ATRX-lost. The sequence was collected from a man aged 25 to 40 with glioma. The sample consisted of PBMCs, taken from a glioma patient whose treatment included an IDH1 peptide vaccine.

The CDR3 nucleotides are TGTGCCAGTAGCCGAGGGTGGGGGGACAATCAGCCCCAGCATTTT. Its protein product is CASSRGWGDNQPQHF. The chain uses TRBV19 and TRBJ1-5; tentative D call: TRBD1 (5 bases). The germline V gene has CDR1 LNHDA and CDR2 SQIVND (reference sequence). The CDR3 loop spans 15 amino acids. V shed 6 bases and J shed 3 bases, with 15 bases lying between them.